This T cell receptor (beta chain) was retrieved from a study of OX40 agonist ivuxolimab in advanced cancers. Study observations and caveats: At doses 0.1 to 3.0 mg/kg, CD4+ and CD8+ clones expanded.

A remark on this clone: The antigen remains undetermined.

Clones were read by immunoSEQ multiplex PCR, and TCRdb kept only the in-frame ones, dropping some. The data contain under 85,000 clones, around 87% of them seen just once; the ten biggest clones take up around 0.23%. Germline assignment: CDR1 SGHRS and CDR2 YFSETQ. The CDR3 runs to 14 residues. V lost 0 bases and J 6 bases, leaving 10 bases between the germline ends. The TCR comes from an adult with an advanced solid tumor such as melanoma, head and neck, liver or kidney cancer. The genes are TRBV5-1 and TRBJ2-1; D gene ambiguous. Sequenced here: CD4+ or CD8+ T cells sorted from blood, sampled in a trial of the OX40 agonist ivuxolimab. CDR3 protein: CASSLGFDGNEQFF. The CDR3 DNA reads as TGCGCCAGCAGCTTGGGATTCGACGGCAATGAGCAGTTCTTC.